This T cell receptor beta chain stems from a study of cytomegalovirus exposure and HLA in healthy donors. Looking at the study overall: Some 85 million unique TCRs from HLA-typed donors were held in an early data release.

This clone was seen just once. Antigen: not known. The V gene's germline CDR1 is LGHNA and CDR2 YSLEER. CDR3 length: 15 amino acids. Study-level findings and limits: Being indistinguishable, some V segments were excluded, TRBV6-2 and TRBV6-3 among them. According to a later analysis, donors in an Asian-associated ancestry cluster reportedly had fewer N-insertions than the roughly 660-donor mean. Clonal expansion, a later analysis showed, was greater in HLA-associated TCR beta chains than in equally common others.

With 60 Vbeta and 13 Jbeta primers, the PCR was carried out. Profiled with immunoSEQ multiplex PCR; TCRdb holds only in-frame clones, not every one. The repertoire holds approximately 260,000 clones, 80% to 90% seen once, with more than 1.5% in the top ten. The sequence came from a woman in her thirties or forties in good health and CMV-seropositive. The sample consisted of PBMCs. This chain links TRBV4-3 with TRBJ2-5, with TRBD2 identical over 14 bases. The J call is doubtful: the DNA matches TRBJ2-7 better. The DNA for the CDR3 is TGCGCCAGCAGCCAGGGGACTAGCGGGAGATACGAGCAGTACTTC. Its protein is CASSQGTSGRYEQYF.